Following are 16 T cell receptor beta chains from one sample sequenced in a study of blood T cell repertoires in COVID-19. Produced via immunoSEQ multiplex PCR; TCRdb's table is partial and in-frame only. The table lists more than 200,000 clones, 85% to 90% of them singletons. Sequenced material: PBMCs or T cells enriched from blood (not recorded which). These receptors originate from a man aged 35 to 55 who had recovered from COVID-19.

The count of this clone is one. The V call is TRBV6-6, the J call TRBJ1-1; TRBD1 agrees at 7 bases. Trimming cost V 2 bases and J 4 bases; bases outside gene matches: 4. The CDR3 length is 14 residues. The V gene's germline CDR1 is MNHNY and CDR2 SVGAGI (reference sequence). CDR3 sequence: CASSYGRGVTEAFF. The DNA for the CDR3 is TGTGCCAGCAGTTACGGCAGGGGGGTCACTGAAGCTTTCTTT.

The chain recombines TRBV7-9 with TRBJ1-3; 7 bases line up with TRBD1. This CDR3 region has 16 residues. Germline CDR1 is SEHNR and CDR2 is FQNEAQ (reference sequence). V dropped 3 bases and J dropped 3; count of bases not matched to a gene: 8. CDR3 residues: CASSFGTALGGNTIYF. Written as DNA, the CDR3 is TGTGCCAGCAGCTTTGGGACAGCTCTGGGTGGAAACACCATATATTTT.

As DNA, the CDR3 is TGCGCCAACGGAGGGGGCCGAAGTTCACCCCTCCACTTT. It codes for CANGGGRSSPLHF. V usage is TRBV10-1 and J usage is TRBJ1-6; 7 bases agree with TRBD1. CDR3 length: 13 amino acids. V lost 10 bases to trimming and J lost 9 bases; unmatched junction nucleotides: 9. Germline V CDR1 and CDR2: WNHNN, SYGVQD (reference sequence).

This sequence joins TRBV10-3 and TRBJ2-3, with D possibly being TRBD2 (6 bases). The CDR3 extends over 13 amino acids. V was pared by 8 bases and J by 0 bases, with 9 bases between. Germline CDR1 and CDR2: ENHRY and SYGVKD. The CDR3, as DNA: TGTGCCATCTCTAGCGCGAGCACAGATACGCAGTATTTT. Translation: CAISSASTDTQYF.

This sequence joins TRBV27 and TRBJ1-1; D remains ambiguous. Trimming removed 5 bases from V and 3 bases from J, with 16 bases in between. This CDR3 is built from 15 residues. CDR1 and CDR2 from the germline V gene are MNHEY and SMNVEV (reference sequence). The CDR3 nucleotides are TGTGCCAGCAGTCCTTCTTTTTCGGTGGACACTGAAGCTTTCTTT. Amino acid sequence: CASSPSFSVDTEAFF.

V is TRBV28 and J is TRBJ2-1; D may match TRBD1 or TRBD2 (9 bases each). The V end lost 5 bases, the J end lost 4 bases, and 27 bases lay between the germline ends. The CDR3 totals 19 residues. Germline V gene data show CDR1 as MDHEN and CDR2 as SYDVKM. CDR3 in DNA: TGTGCCAGCAGTGTCCCGGACAGGGGCGCGGGAGGGTCTTACAATGAGCAGTTCTTC. This encodes CASSVPDRGAGGSYNEQFF.

The V and J genes are TRBV7-2 and TRBJ2-7, with D tentatively TRBD1 (6 bases). Trimming took 2 bases from V and 4 from J, leaving 18 bases between them. The CDR3 consists of 16 residues. CDR1 and CDR2 from the germline V gene are SGHTA and FQGNSA. The CDR3 protein is CASSLLVVQGKYEQYF. The CDR3 DNA is TGTGCCAGCAGCTTATTAGTAGTCCAGGGGAAATACGAGCAGTACTTC.

V usage is TRBV28 and J usage is TRBJ1-1; tentative D call: TRBD1 (6 bases). V was shortened by 1 base and J by 4 bases, with 16 bases between the two germline ends. The CDR3 loop spans 16 amino acids. Germline V gene data show CDR1 as MDHEN and CDR2 as SYDVKM. CDR3: CASSLLPRGGGTEAFF. DNA for the CDR3: TGTGCCAGCAGTTTATTACCTCGGGGGGGCGGCACTGAAGCTTTCTTT.

This chain connects TRBV4-2 to TRBJ2-5; 8 bases are shared with TRBD1. Germline trimming cut 3 bases from V and 4 bases from J; bases unmatched to any gene: 7. The V gene's germline CDR1 is LGHNA and CDR2 YNFKEQ. This CDR3 region has 15 residues. The CDR3 protein is CASSQETGGGETQYF. The CDR3 bases are TGTGCCAGCAGCCAGGAAACAGGGGGTGGAGAGACCCAGTACTTC.

The gene calls are TRBV5-6 and TRBJ1-2; 11 bases match TRBD1. Germline CDR1 is SGHDT and CDR2 is YYEEEE. The CDR3 is made up of 13 amino acids. J lost 8 bases, V lost 3 bases, and 3 bases had no gene match. The CDR3 is CASSWGTGGGYTF. CDR3 in DNA: TGTGCCAGCAGCTGGGGGACAGGGGGAGGCTACACCTTC.

The J gene is TRBJ1-1, the V gene TRBV7-6; unclear D gene. The V gene's germline CDR1 is SGHVS and CDR2 FNYEAQ. With 1 base removed from V and 3 bases from J, the gap between germline ends came to 9 bases. The CDR3 has 14 residues. CDR3 sequence: CASSLGEADTEAFF. CDR3 coding DNA: TGTGCCAGCAGCTTAGGGGAGGCGGACACTGAAGCTTTCTTT.

The chain joins TRBV5-1 to TRBJ2-3; D gene ambiguous. V was trimmed by 5 bases and J by 2 bases, leaving 6 bases between them. The CDR3 extends over 12 amino acids. The germline CDR1 and CDR2 sequences are SGHRS and YFSETQ. CDR3 DNA sequence: TGCGCCAGCAGACTCGACACAGATACGCAGTATTTT. Protein product: CASRLDTDTQYF.

The V call is TRBV6-5, the J call TRBJ1-1, with 7 bases aligning to TRBD1. J gave up 0 bases and V 7 bases, and 5 bases lay outside the gene matches. Germline V CDR1 and CDR2: MNHEY, SVGAGI. This CDR3 comprises 14 residues. CDR3 loop: CASTWDSLNTEAFF. The DNA of the CDR3 is TGTGCCAGCACCTGGGACAGTTTGAACACTGAAGCTTTCTTT.

The rearrangement joins TRBV28 to TRBJ2-1; D gene ambiguous. CDR3 size: 11 residues. Looked up from germline, CDR1 is MDHEN and CDR2 is SYDVKM. V dropped 7 bases and J dropped 5 bases, with 6 bases sitting between them. The CDR3 bases are TGTGCCAGCATCACAGACAATGAGCAGTTCTTC. Protein product: CASITDNEQFF.

The CDR3 loop is CASNRADTQYF. CDR3 DNA sequence: TGTGCCAGCAACAGGGCAGATACGCAGTATTTT. The rearrangement joins TRBV2 to TRBJ2-3; TRBD1 might be the D (6 bases). From germline, CDR1 is SNHLY and CDR2 FYNNEI. This CDR3 spans 11 amino acids. Between the trimmed V and J ends, which lost 7 bases and 4 bases, there was a span of 6 bases.

As regards this clone: One end of the junction varies from germline; a read error may be responsible. The chain employs TRBV7-7 and TRBJ2-3, with D tentatively TRBD2 (6 bases). Germline V gene sequence: CDR1 SSHAT, CDR2 FNYEAQ (reference sequence). CDR3 length: 16 residues. The CDR3 reads CASSLVPGESTDTQYF. CDR3 nucleotides: TGTGCTAGCAGCTTAGTACCGGGGGAGAGCACAGATACGCAGTATTTT.